Sequencing of this T cell receptor beta chain was carried out in a study of blood T cell repertoires in COVID-19. Across the whole study: Nucleic acid was either cDNA or gDNA, and it came from T cells, B-cell-depleted T cells, or PBMCs.

Per the original data handling: Amplified reference gene primers provided the basis for estimating nucleated cell counts. Sequencing used immunoSEQ multiplex PCR; TCRdb keeps in-frame clones, though not all of them. Clonal size and the V and J genes are those of that table, whereas D and trimming came from the DNA. The data show 81,000 or so clones, with roughly 83% seen just once and about 8% held by the top ten. Trimming cost V 5 bases and J 5 bases, with 15 bases left between them. Germline V gene sequence: CDR1 SGHTA, CDR2 FQGNSA. CDR3 length: 14 residues. The chain carries TRBV7-2 and TRBJ2-5; a possible D gene is TRBD1 (6 bases). What was sequenced was peripheral blood. The receptor was isolated from a man over 45 with active COVID-19. CDR3 region: CASSRTGQGETQYF. The DNA for the CDR3 is TGTGCCAGCAGCCGTACAGGGCAGGGGGAGACCCAGTACTTC.